Reported below is one TCR beta chain. Here immunoSEQ multiplex PCR was the method, and the copy in TCRdb shows in-frame clones only, minus some. The sample holds just under 85,000 clones; roughly 85% are singletons and the top ten take 0.75% to 0.85%. The sample originates from a study of OX40 agonist ivuxolimab in advanced cancers. Study context: Therapy given before enrollment (anti-PD-1, anti-PD-L1 or anti-CTLA-4) was allowed, and over 35% had some.

This CDR3 contains 13 residues. V shed 3 bases, J shed 3 bases, and the junction held 5 bases outside the gene matches. Germline-derived CDR1 and CDR2 are GTSNPN and SVGIG (reference sequence). This material consisted of CD4+ or CD8+ T cells sorted from blood, taken in a trial of the OX40 agonist ivuxolimab. The chain couples TRBV30 to TRBJ2-7; the match to TRBD1 covers 7 bases. The clonotype originates from an adult with an advanced solid tumor such as melanoma, head and neck, liver or kidney cancer. The CDR3 DNA sequence: TGTGCCTGGAGGAACCCAGGGGGCTACGAGCAGTACTTC. Translation: CAWRNPGGYEQYF. Full variable domain (outside the CDR3, taken from reference TRBV30 and TRBJ2-7): SQTIHQWPATLVQPVGSPLSLECTVEGTSNPNLYWYRQAAGRGLQLLFYSVGIGQISSEVPQNLSASRPQDRQFILSSKKLLLSDSGFYLCAWRNPGGYEQYFGPGTRLTVT.